A single sample is the source of the 5 T cell receptor beta chains below, sequenced in a study of T cells in localized non-small cell lung cancer. The method was immunoSEQ multiplex PCR; TCRdb's version includes in-frame clones alone and lacks a portion of them. The top ten clones hold 30% of a sample with about 21,000 clones, 88% of them seen once. The source material was peripheral blood mononuclear cells, sampled before any cancer treatment. The origin of the receptors is a male donor aged 60 or over with stage II lung adenocarcinoma.

The chain recombines TRBV19 with TRBJ1-1; no clear D gene. The CDR3 is 13 residues long. V dropped 2 bases and J dropped 4 bases, with 8 bases sitting between them. Germline CDR1 reads LNHDA; CDR2 reads SQIVND (reference sequence). The CDR3 loop is CASSIYWGTEAFF. The CDR3 nucleotides read TGTGCCAGTAGTATATACTGGGGCACTGAAGCTTTCTTT.

This clone appeared a single time. CDR3 sequence (DNA): TGCGCCAGCAGCTTGTCGGGGGGGTTAACCTACGAGCAGTACTTC. This codes for CASSLSGGLTYEQYF. This sequence joins TRBV5-1 and TRBJ2-7; 8 bases fit TRBD2. V shed 1 base and J 2 bases; nucleotides not matched to a gene: 5. Germline CDR1 SGHRS, CDR2 YFSETQ. This CDR3 spans 15 amino acids.

V gene TRBV27 combines with J gene TRBJ1-5; the D gene is possibly TRBD1 (6 bases). From germline, CDR1 is MNHEY and CDR2 SMNVEV (reference sequence). V lost 5 bases, J lost 1 base, and 18 bases lay in between. The CDR3 runs to 17 residues. The CDR3 protein is CASSLAAGQGSNQPQHF. The CDR3 DNA sequence: TGTGCCAGCAGTCTGGCGGCGGGGCAGGGGAGCAATCAGCCCCAGCATTTT.

The chain couples TRBV5-6 to TRBJ1-2, with D unclear. This CDR3 has 14 residues. Deletions cut 1 base from V and 1 base from J, with 8 bases between. CDR1 is SGHDT, CDR2 YYEEEE, per germline. CDR3 protein: CASSLIGSNYGYTF. CDR3 in DNA: TGTGCCAGCAGCTTGATCGGGAGTAACTATGGCTACACCTTC.

The genes are TRBV2 and TRBJ2-7; 14 bases agree with TRBD2. Germline V lookup: CDR1 SNHLY, CDR2 FYNNEI. The CDR3 length is 15 residues. J lost 6 bases, V lost 5 bases, and 6 bases had no gene match. The CDR3 DNA reads as TGTGCCAGCAGTCCTGGACTAGCGGGAGGTCCCGAGCAGTACTTC. Translated: CASSPGLAGGPEQYF. The full variable domain, in which reference TRBV2 and TRBJ2-7 provide the parts outside the CDR3, is EPEVTQTPSHQVTQMGQEVILRCVPISNHLYFYWYRQILGQKVEFLVSFYNNEISEKSEIFDDQFSVERPDGSNFTLKIRSTKLEDSAMYFCASSPGLAGGPEQYFGPGTRLTVT.